This TCR beta chain stems from a study of cytomegalovirus exposure and HLA in healthy donors. The CDR3 length is 15 residues. The J segment lost 3 bases and the V segment lost 5 bases, leaving 6 bases of the junction unmatched. CDR1 and CDR2 (germline): SGHRS, YFSETQ. Points from the study as a whole: Altogether, more than 150 TCR beta chains were recorded as cytomegalovirus-associated.

Concerning this clone itself: The target antigen is unknown.

Here immunoSEQ multiplex PCR was the method, and the copy in TCRdb shows in-frame clones only, minus some. The repertoire includes some 110,000 clones, approximately 88% of them detected once, and more than 1.5% sits in the top ten. Specimen: PBMCs. The chain carries TRBV5-1 and TRBJ1-5, with 9 bases aligning to TRBD1. This receptor was identified in a man younger than 35 in good health and CMV-seronegative. CDR3 residues: CASSLGTGHNQPQHF. The CDR3, as DNA: TGCGCCAGCAGTCTAGGGACAGGGCACAATCAGCCCCAGCATTTT.